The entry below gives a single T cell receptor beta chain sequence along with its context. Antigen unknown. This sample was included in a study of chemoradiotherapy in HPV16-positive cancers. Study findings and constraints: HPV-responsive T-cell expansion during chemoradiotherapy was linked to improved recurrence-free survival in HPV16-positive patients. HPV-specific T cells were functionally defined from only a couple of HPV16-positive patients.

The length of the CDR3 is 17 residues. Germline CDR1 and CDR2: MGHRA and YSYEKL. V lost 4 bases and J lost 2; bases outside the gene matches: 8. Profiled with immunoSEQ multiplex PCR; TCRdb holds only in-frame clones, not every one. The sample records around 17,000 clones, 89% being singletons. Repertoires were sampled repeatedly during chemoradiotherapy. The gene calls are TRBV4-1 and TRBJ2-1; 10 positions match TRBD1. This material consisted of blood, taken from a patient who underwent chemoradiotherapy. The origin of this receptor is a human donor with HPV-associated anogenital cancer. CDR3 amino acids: CASSPSTGQGAYNEQFF. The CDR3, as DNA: TGCGCCAGCAGCCCATCAACCGGACAGGGGGCCTACAATGAGCAGTTCTTC.